The next 18 T cell receptor beta chains were all read from a single sample in a study of T cells in Graves' hyperthyroidism and ophthalmopathy. What was amplified from RNA transcripts were TCR beta CDR3 regions. The study used the HTBI primer set for a first-round RT-PCR of the TCR CDR3. TCRdb re-analysed the multiplex PCR reads in MiXCR, keeping a single row per CDR3 protein. The table includes fewer than 350,000 distinct CDR3 sequences, 13% to 15% detected once. The sequenced sample consisted of blood. These receptors were obtained from a woman between 45 and 65 years old with Graves' hyperthyroidism that later progressed to Graves' ophthalmopathy.

A word on this clonotype: This may come from a read error, since a much larger clone is one base off. This rearrangement joins TRBV7-9 to TRBJ1-1; a possible D gene is TRBD1 (5 bases). The germline V gene encodes CDR1 SEHNR and CDR2 FQNEAQ (reference sequence). The CDR3 consists of 14 residues. The CDR3 protein is CASMLGTENIEAFF. CDR3 in DNA: TGTGCCAGCATGTTGGGGACCGAGAACATTGAAGCTTTCTTT.

The CDR3 nucleotides read TGCGCCAGCAGTCCTCAGGGTGGGAGCTCTGGAAACACCATATATTTT. Amino acids: CASSPQGGSSGNTIYF. This chain uses TRBV5-1 with TRBJ1-3; a weak D match, TRBD1 (5 bases). CDR1 and CDR2 (germline): SGHRS, YFSETQ. This CDR3 is 16 amino acids long. The V gene lost 5 bases and the J gene lost 0 bases, with 15 bases spanning the gap.

This clonotype was counted at least ten times. V is TRBV9 and J is TRBJ2-7, with 8 bases that match TRBD2. Unmatched junction bases numbered 12, after V lost 4 bases and J lost 3 bases. Germline lookup yields CDR1 SGDLS and CDR2 YYNGEE. The CDR3 totals 16 residues. DNA of the CDR3: TGTGCCAGCAGCCTCTCGGGAGGGACTAGTTTCTACGAGCAGTACTTC. Its protein product is CASSLSGGTSFYEQYF.

This clonotype was detected many times. V usage is TRBV20-1 and J usage is TRBJ2-2; 8 bases agree with TRBD1. Germline lookup yields CDR1 DFQATT and CDR2 SNEGSKA (reference sequence). This CDR3 spans 14 amino acids. Trimming took 4 bases from V and 4 from J; bases not matched to a gene: 5. This CDR3 reads CSAKHRGSTGELFF. DNA for the CDR3: TGCAGTGCTAAACACAGGGGGAGCACCGGGGAGCTGTTTTTT.

This clonotype showed up many times. The CDR3 spells CASSQVISSAEAFF. In nucleotides, the CDR3 is TGTGCCAGCAGCCAAGTCATTTCATCAGCTGAAGCTTTCTTT. The rearrangement uses TRBV3-1 and TRBJ1-1; no clear D. Trimming took off 1 base at V and 6 bases at J, with 12 bases between the two ends. CDR1 and CDR2 (germline): LGHDT, YNNKEL (reference sequence). This CDR3 has 14 amino acids.

This clonotype appeared many times. The chain combines TRBV28 with TRBJ1-2; 8 bases align to TRBD1. Germline trimming cut 6 bases from V and 0 bases from J; bases unmatched to any gene: 0. Germline-derived CDR1 and CDR2 are MDHEN and SYDVKM. The CDR3 totals 13 residues. DNA for the CDR3: TGTGCCAGCAGGGGACAGGCTAACTATGGCTACACCTTC. Residues: CASRGQANYGYTF.

The sample holds many counts of this clonotype. The V and J genes are TRBV6-1 and TRBJ2-7; a weak D match, TRBD1 (5 bases). The germline V gene encodes CDR1 MNHNS and CDR2 SASEGT. The ends were cut back, 3 bases at V and 5 bases at J, with 11 bases in the middle. This CDR3 is 13 amino acids long. This chain's CDR3 is CASSETVAHEQYF. CDR3 bases: TGTGCCAGCAGTGAGACAGTGGCCCACGAGCAGTACTTC.

The V gene is TRBV4-1, the J gene TRBJ2-7; tentative D call: TRBD2 (6 bases). The CDR3 consists of 17 residues. V lost 1 base and J lost 0, with 16 bases in between. Germline loops: CDR1 MGHRA, CDR2 YSYEKL. CDR3 residues: CASSQGLFSGTSYEQYF. For the CDR3, the DNA is TGCGCCAGCAGCCAAGGGCTCTTTAGCGGTACCTCCTACGAGCAGTACTTC.

This chain joins TRBV2 and TRBJ2-5, with TRBD1 matching 10 bases. This CDR3 comprises 14 residues. Germline V CDR1 and CDR2: SNHLY, FYNNEI. V lost 2 bases and J lost 7; bases outside the gene matches: 4. CDR3 nucleotide sequence: TGTGCCAGCAGTGAACCCGGACAGGGGGGGACCCAGTACTTC. This sequence encodes CASSEPGQGGTQYF.

This clonotype appeared many times. The V and J genes are TRBV7-9 and TRBJ2-5; D gene unclear. There are 12 residues in the CDR3. Trimming removed 5 bases at V and 6 bases at J, with 10 bases between. Germline V gene data show CDR1 as SEHNR and CDR2 as FQNEAQ (reference sequence). The CDR3 coding sequence is TGTGCCAGCAGCCCCCGTACCCAGACCCAGTACTTC. Its protein product is CASSPRTQTQYF.

This clonotype has more than one count but fewer than ten. The rearrangement links TRBV20-1 to TRBJ1-5; tentative D call: TRBD1 (6 bases). The V end lost 4 bases, the J end lost 0 bases, and 16 bases lay between the germline ends. Germline CDR1 reads DFQATT; CDR2 reads SNEGSKA (reference sequence). This CDR3 comprises 16 residues. DNA of the CDR3: TGCAGTGCTACCCCTGGGGGGGGCTATAGCAATCAGCCCCAGCATTTT. Protein: CSATPGGGYSNQPQHF.

This clonotype was detected many times. V gene TRBV20-1 combines with J gene TRBJ1-1; 8 nucleotides align to TRBD1. CDR3 length: 15 amino acids. The trim removed 0 bases at V and 1 base at J, leaving 4 bases unmatched. CDR1 is DFQATT, CDR2 SNEGSKA, per germline (reference sequence). This CDR3 reads CSARDRGRGNTEAFF. CDR3 DNA sequence: TGCAGTGCTAGAGACAGGGGGCGGGGGAACACTGAAGCTTTCTTT.

At least ten counts were recorded for this clonotype. The genes are TRBV5-1 and TRBJ1-3; D is perhaps TRBD1 (5 bases). V was pared by 4 bases and J by 0 bases, with 14 bases between. The CDR3 covers 16 residues. Germline-derived CDR1 and CDR2 are SGHRS and YFSETQ. CDR3 region: CASSPGPVNSGNTIYF. In DNA form, the CDR3 reads TGCGCCAGCAGCCCAGGGCCAGTAAACTCTGGAAACACCATATATTTT.

This clonotype was detected many times. The rearrangement uses TRBV20-1 and TRBJ2-7; a possible D gene is TRBD2 (7 bases). This CDR3 has 13 residues. Germline V lookup: CDR1 DFQATT, CDR2 SNEGSKA (reference sequence). The CDR3 DNA reads as TGCAGCGCGCGTAGGGAGGGGGTTTACGAGCAGTACTTC. Its protein is CSARREGVYEQYF.

Turning to this clonotype: A read error may account for a junction end that differs from germline. The rearrangement links TRBV28 to TRBJ1-6; 10 bases line up with TRBD1. The CDR3 runs 13 residues. Germline values: CDR1 MDHEN, CDR2 SYDVKM. CDR3 sequence reads: CASRASGTGALPF. CDR3 sequence (DNA): TGTGCCAGCAGGGCCTCCGGGACAGGGGCCCTCCCCTTT.

The J gene is TRBJ1-1, the V gene TRBV6-4; weak D call: TRBD1 (6 bases). The CDR3 consists of 14 residues. Per the germline V gene, CDR1 is MRHNA and CDR2 is SNTAGT. V lost 7 bases and J 2 bases, leaving 14 bases between the germline ends. DNA of the CDR3: TGTGCCAGCAACAAGCAGACAGGTAACACTGAAGCTTTCTTT. Translating gives CASNKQTGNTEAFF.

There are many counts of this clonotype. The chain joins TRBV20-1 to TRBJ2-1, with 12 bases fitting TRBD2. The junction had 11 bases not matched to a gene; V was cut back by 1 base and J by 7 bases. The CDR3 spans 17 residues. Germline lookup yields CDR1 DFQATT and CDR2 SNEGSKA (reference sequence). DNA of the CDR3: TGCAGTGCTAGAGTTAGGATCTTCGGACTAGCGGGGAATGAGCAGTTCTTC. Translated, it gives CSARVRIFGLAGNEQFF.

This clonotype was seen repeatedly, ten times or more. The chain combines TRBV20-1 with TRBJ2-1; possibly TRBD2 for D (5 bases). This CDR3 is built from 16 residues. With 3 bases removed from V and 0 bases from J, the gap between germline ends came to 15 bases. Per germline, CDR1 DFQATT and CDR2 SNEGSKA (reference sequence). The CDR3: CSASEASTRSYNEQFF. As DNA, the CDR3 is TGCAGTGCTAGTGAGGCTAGCACCCGCTCCTACAATGAGCAGTTCTTC.